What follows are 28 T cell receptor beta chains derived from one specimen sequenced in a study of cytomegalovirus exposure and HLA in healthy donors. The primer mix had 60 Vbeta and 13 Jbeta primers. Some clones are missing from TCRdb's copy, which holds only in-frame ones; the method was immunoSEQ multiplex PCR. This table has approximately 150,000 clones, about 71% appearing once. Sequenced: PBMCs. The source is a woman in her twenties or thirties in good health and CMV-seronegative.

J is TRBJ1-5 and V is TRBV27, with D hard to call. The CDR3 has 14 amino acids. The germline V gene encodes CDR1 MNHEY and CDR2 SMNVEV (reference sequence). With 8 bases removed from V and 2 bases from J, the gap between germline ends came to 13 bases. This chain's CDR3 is CASGTADGNQPQHF. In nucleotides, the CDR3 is TGTGCCAGCGGTACAGCGGACGGCAATCAGCCCCAGCATTTT.

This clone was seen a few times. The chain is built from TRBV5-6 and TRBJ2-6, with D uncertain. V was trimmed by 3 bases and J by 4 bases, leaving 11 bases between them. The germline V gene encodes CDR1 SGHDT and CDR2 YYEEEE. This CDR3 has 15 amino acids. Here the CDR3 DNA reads TGTGCCAGCAGCTCCTATTGGTCGGGGGCCAACGTCCTGACTTTC. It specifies CASSSYWSGANVLTF.

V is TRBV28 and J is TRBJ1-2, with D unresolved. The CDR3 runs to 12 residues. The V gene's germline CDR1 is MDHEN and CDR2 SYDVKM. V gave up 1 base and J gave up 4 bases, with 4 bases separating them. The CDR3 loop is CASSLSRYGYTF. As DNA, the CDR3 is TGTGCCAGCAGTTTATCCCGCTATGGCTACACCTTC.

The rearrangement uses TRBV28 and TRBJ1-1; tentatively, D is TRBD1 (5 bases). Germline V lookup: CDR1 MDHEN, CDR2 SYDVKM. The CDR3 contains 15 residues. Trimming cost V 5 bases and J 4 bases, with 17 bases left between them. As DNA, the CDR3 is TGTGCCAGCAGTCTGGGGCTCTCCCCGGGCACTGAAGCTTTCTTT. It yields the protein CASSLGLSPGTEAFF.

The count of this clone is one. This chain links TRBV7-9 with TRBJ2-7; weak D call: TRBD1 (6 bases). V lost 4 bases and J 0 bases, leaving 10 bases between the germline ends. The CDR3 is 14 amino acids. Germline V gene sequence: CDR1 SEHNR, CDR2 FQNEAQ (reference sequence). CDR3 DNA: TGTGCCAGCAGCTACAGGGACACCTCCTACGAGCAGTACTTC. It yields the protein CASSYRDTSYEQYF. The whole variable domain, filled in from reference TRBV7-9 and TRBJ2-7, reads DTGVSQNPRHKITKRGQNVTFRCDPISEHNRLYWYRQTLGQGPEFLTYFQNEAQLEKSRLLSDRFSAERPKGSFSTLEIQRTEQGDSAMYLCASSYRDTSYEQYFGPGTRLTVT.

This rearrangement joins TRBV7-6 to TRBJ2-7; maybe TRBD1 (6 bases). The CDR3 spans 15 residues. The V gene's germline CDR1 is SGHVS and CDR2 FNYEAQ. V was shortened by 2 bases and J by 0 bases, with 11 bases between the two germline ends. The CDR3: CASSLRTGISYEQYF. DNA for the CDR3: TGTGCCAGCAGCTTACGCACAGGGATCTCCTACGAGCAGTACTTC.

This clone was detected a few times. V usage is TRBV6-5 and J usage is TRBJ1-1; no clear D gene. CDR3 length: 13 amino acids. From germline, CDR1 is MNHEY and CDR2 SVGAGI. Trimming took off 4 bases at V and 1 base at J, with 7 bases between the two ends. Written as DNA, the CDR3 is TGTGCCAGCAGTTGGGAGGGGAACACTGAAGCTTTCTTT. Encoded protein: CASSWEGNTEAFF.

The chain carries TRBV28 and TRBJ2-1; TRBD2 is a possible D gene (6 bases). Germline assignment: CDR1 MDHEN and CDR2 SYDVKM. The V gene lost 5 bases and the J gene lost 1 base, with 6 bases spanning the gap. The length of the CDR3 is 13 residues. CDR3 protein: CASSLASYNEQFF. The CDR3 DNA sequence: TGTGCCAGCAGTCTAGCGTCCTACAATGAGCAGTTCTTC.

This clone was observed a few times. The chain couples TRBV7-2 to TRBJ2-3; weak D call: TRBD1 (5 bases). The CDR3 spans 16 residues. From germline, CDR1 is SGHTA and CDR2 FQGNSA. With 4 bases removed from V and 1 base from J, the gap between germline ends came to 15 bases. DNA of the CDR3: TGTGCCAGCAGCTCCGACAGAACACACCGCACAGATACGCAGTATTTT. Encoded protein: CASSSDRTHRTDTQYF.

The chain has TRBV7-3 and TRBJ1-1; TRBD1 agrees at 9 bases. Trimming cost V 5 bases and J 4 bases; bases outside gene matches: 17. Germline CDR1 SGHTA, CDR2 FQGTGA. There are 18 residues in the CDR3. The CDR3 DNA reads TGTGCCAGCAGCCCCACCCCGGGACAGGGCCCTTTGGGCACTGAAGCTTTCTTT. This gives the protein CASSPTPGQGPLGTEAFF.

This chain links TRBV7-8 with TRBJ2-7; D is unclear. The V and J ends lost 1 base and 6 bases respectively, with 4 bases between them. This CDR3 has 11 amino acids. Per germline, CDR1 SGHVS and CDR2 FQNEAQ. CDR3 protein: CASSLDREQYF. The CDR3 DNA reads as TGTGCCAGCAGCTTAGATCGCGAGCAGTACTTC. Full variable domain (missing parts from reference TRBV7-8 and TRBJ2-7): GAGVSQSPRYKVAKRGQDVALRCDPISGHVSLFWYQQALGQGPEFLTYFQNEAQLDKSGLPSDRFFAERPEGSVSTLKIQRTQQEDSAVYLCASSLDREQYFGPGTRLTVT.

This CDR3 reads CASKLRDRSNQPQHF. The DNA of the CDR3 is TGTGCCAGCAAACTACGGGACAGGAGCAATCAGCCCCAGCATTTT. This chain joins TRBV5-5 and TRBJ1-5, with 8 bases identical to TRBD1. This CDR3 region has 15 residues. The ends lost 6 bases at V and 1 base at J; junction bases unmatched: 6. Per the germline V gene, CDR1 is SGHKS and CDR2 is YYEKEE (reference sequence).

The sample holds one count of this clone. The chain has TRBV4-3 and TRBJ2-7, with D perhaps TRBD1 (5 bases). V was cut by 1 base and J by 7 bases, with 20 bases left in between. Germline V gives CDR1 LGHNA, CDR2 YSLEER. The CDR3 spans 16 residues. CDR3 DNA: TGCGCCAGCAGCCAAGTGTATAGAGGATTGCAGGGAGAGCAGTACTTC. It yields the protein CASSQVYRGLQGEQYF.

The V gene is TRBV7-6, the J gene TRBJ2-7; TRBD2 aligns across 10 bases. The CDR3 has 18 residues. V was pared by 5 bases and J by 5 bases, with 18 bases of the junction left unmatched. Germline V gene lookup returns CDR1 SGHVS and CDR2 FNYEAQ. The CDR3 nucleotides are TGTGCCAGCAGCCGAGCTTCCTTTAGGCTAGCGGGAGTGCACGAGCAGTACTTC. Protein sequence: CASSRASFRLAGVHEQYF.

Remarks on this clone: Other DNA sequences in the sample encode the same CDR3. CDR3: CASSLTGVSYEQYF. Written as DNA, the CDR3 is TGTGCCAGCAGTTTAACAGGGGTCTCCTACGAGCAGTACTTC. This chain uses TRBV28 with TRBJ2-7, with 7 bases fitting TRBD1. This CDR3 contains 14 residues. The V and J ends lost 2 bases and 0 bases, in that order; junction bases with no gene match: 1. Germline values: CDR1 MDHEN, CDR2 SYDVKM.

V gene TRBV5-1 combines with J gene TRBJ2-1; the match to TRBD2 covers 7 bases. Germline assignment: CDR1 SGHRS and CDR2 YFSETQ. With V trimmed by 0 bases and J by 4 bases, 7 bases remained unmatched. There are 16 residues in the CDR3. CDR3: CASSLVPSGRYNEQFF. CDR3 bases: TGCGCCAGCAGCTTGGTTCCTAGCGGTAGATACAATGAGCAGTTCTTC. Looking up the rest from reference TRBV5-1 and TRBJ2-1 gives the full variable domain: KAGVTQTPRYLIKTRGQQVTLSCSPISGHRSVSWYQQTPGQGLQFLFEYFSETQRNKGNFPGRFSGRQFSNSRSEMNVSTLELGDSALYLCASSLVPSGRYNEQFFGPGTRLTVL.

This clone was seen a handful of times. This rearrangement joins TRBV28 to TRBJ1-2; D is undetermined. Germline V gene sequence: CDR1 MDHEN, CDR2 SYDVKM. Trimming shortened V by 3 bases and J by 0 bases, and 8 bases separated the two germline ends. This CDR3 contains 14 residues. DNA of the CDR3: TGTGCCAGCAGTTTTGCGACAACTAACTATGGCTACACCTTC. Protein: CASSFATTNYGYTF.

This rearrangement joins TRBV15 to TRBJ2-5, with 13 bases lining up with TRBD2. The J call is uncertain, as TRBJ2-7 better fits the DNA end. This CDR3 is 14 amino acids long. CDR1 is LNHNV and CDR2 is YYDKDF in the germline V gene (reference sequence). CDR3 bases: TGTGCCACCAGCCGGACTAGCGGGAGAGGCGAGCAGTACTTC. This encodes CATSRTSGRGEQYF.

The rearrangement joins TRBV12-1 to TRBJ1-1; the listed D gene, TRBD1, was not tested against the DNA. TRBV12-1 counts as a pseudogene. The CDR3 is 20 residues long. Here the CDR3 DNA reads TGTGCCAGCAGCTTTAAGGCCCGCTTAGACAGGGAAAAAATTGGGACTGAAGCTTTCTTT. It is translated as CASSFKARLDREKIGTEAFF.

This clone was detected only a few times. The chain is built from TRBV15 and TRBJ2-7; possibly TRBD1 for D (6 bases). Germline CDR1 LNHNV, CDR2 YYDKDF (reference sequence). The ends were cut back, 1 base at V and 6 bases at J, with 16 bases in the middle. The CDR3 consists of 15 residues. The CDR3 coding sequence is TGTGCCACCAGCAGAGCCGGGACACCGAGGGGCGAGCAGTACTTC. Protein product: CATSRAGTPRGEQYF.

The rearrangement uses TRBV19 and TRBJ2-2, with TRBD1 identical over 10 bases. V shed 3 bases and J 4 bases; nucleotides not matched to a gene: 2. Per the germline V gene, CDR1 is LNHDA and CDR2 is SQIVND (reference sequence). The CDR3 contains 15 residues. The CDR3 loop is CASSIGTGATGELFF. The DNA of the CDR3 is TGTGCCAGTAGTATCGGGACAGGGGCCACCGGGGAGCTGTTTTTT.

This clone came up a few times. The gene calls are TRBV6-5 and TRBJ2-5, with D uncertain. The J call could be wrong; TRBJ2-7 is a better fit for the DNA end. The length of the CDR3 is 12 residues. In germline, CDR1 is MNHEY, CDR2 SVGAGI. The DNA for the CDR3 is TGTGCCAGCAGTTACGGTGGTAGCGAGCAGTACTTC. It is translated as CASSYGGSEQYF.

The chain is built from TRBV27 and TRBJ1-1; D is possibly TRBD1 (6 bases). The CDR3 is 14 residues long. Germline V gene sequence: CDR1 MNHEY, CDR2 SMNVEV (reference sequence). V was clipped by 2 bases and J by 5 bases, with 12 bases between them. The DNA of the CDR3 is TGTGCCAGCAGTTTACGGGGGGCTGGTACTGAAGCTTTCTTT. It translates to CASSLRGAGTEAFF.

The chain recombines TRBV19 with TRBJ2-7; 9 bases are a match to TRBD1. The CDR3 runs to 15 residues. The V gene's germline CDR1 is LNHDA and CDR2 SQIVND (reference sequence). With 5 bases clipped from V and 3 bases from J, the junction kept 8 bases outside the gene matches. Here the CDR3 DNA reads TGTGCCAGTAGTTTCGGACAGGGGCTTTTCTACGAGCAGTACTTC. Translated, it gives CASSFGQGLFYEQYF.

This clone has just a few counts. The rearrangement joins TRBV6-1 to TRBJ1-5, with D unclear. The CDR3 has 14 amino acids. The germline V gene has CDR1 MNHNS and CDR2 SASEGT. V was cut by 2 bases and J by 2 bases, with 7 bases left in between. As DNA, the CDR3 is TGTGCCAGCAGTGAATCCCGGGGCAATCAGCCCCAGCATTTT. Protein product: CASSESRGNQPQHF.

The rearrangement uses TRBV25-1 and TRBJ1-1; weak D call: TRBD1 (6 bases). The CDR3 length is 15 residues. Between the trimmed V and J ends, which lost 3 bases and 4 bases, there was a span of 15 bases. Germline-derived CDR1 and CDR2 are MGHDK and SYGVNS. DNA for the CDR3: TGTGCCAGCAGTGACGGAAAAGGGGGAATCACTGAAGCTTTCTTT. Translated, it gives CASSDGKGGITEAFF.

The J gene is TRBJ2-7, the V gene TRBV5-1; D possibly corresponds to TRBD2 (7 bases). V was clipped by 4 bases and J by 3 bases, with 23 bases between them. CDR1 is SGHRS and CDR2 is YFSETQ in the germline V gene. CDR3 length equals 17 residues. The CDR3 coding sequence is TGCGCCAGCAGCACGGGGGGCTGGGGTTTGGATGTCTACGAGCAGTACTTC. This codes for CASSTGGWGLDVYEQYF.

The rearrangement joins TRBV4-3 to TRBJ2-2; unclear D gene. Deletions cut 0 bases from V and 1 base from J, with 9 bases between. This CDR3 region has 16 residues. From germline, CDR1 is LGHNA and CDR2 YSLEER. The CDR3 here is CASSQDTPGNTGELFF. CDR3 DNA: TGCGCCAGCAGCCAAGATACGCCAGGGAACACCGGGGAGCTGTTTTTT.